The 24 T cell receptor beta chains below were found in one sample sequenced in a study of T cells in Graves' hyperthyroidism and ophthalmopathy. Regions amplified from RNA transcripts were the TCR beta CDR3 regions. A first-round RT-PCR of the TCR CDR3 used the HTBI primer set. TCRdb redid the calling of the multiplex PCR reads with MiXCR, one entry per CDR3 protein. The sample contains about 160,000 distinct CDR3 sequences, 9.4% of which appear only once. The specimen sequenced was blood. These receptors all stem from a woman aged 18-30 years with Graves' hyperthyroidism that later progressed to Graves' ophthalmopathy.

This clonotype has ten or more counts. The V and J genes are TRBV2 and TRBJ1-2; TRBD1 is a possible D gene (6 bases). Germline V gene data show CDR1 as SNHLY and CDR2 as FYNNEI. Trimming pared 7 bases from V and 5 bases from J, leaving 11 bases between. The CDR3 is 12 amino acids. The CDR3 spells CASTAGAYGYTF. The CDR3 region has the DNA TGTGCCAGCACAGCAGGGGCTTATGGCTACACCTTC.

This clonotype was found many times. The CDR3 coding sequence is TGTGCCAGCAGTTGGACAGGGGATCAGCCCCAGCATTTT. As protein: CASSWTGDQPQHF. The chain has TRBV12-3 or TRBV12-4 and TRBJ1-5, with 9 bases identical to TRBD1. This CDR3 contains 13 residues. V trimming: 4 bases; J trimming: 5 bases; junction bases outside the gene matches: 0.

The V call is TRBV3-1, the J call TRBJ2-6, with D maybe TRBD2 (6 bases). Trimming left V 3 bases short and J 0 bases short, with 27 bases between. CDR1 is LGHDT and CDR2 is YNNKEL in the germline V gene (reference sequence). The CDR3 sequence is 22 residues long. The CDR3 protein is CASSQDGPSHSRRASGANVLTF. The CDR3 DNA reads TGTGCCAGCAGCCAGGACGGGCCGTCCCATTCGAGGAGGGCCTCTGGGGCCAACGTCCTGACTTTC.

This clonotype has at least ten counts. This chain connects TRBV12-3 or TRBV12-4 to TRBJ1-2; possibly TRBD1 for D (5 bases). CDR3 length: 14 residues. V dropped 0 bases and J dropped 8 bases, with 13 bases sitting between them. The CDR3 reads CASSLAVRDGGYTF. The CDR3 coding sequence is TGTGCCAGCAGTTTAGCCGTCAGGGACGGAGGCTACACCTTC.

The table lists this clonotype with many counts. The rearrangement joins TRBV6-1 to TRBJ1-1, with TRBD1 matching 7 bases. With V trimmed by 5 bases and J by 5 bases, 11 bases remained unmatched. The CDR3 extends over 15 amino acids. The germline V gene encodes CDR1 MNHNS and CDR2 SASEGT. The CDR3 coding sequence is TGTGCCAGCAGTCCAGCCGACAGGGTTGCGACTGAAGCTTTCTTT. Translated, it gives CASSPADRVATEAFF.

This clonotype was found many times. This chain connects TRBV11-2 to TRBJ2-7; 11 nucleotides match TRBD2. In germline, CDR1 is SGHAT, CDR2 FQNNGV. The CDR3 totals 17 residues. V was clipped by 3 bases and J by 3 bases; unmatched bases: 10. The CDR3 spells CASSFSSLAGGVYEQYF. The CDR3 bases are TGTGCCAGCAGCTTTAGTTCGCTAGCGGGAGGAGTCTACGAGCAGTACTTC. Drawing the rest from reference TRBV11-2 and TRBJ2-7, the complete variable domain is EAGVAQSPRYKIIEKRQSVAFWCNPISGHATLYWYQQILGQGPKLLIQFQNNGVVDDSQLPKDRFSAERLKGVDSTLKIQPAKLEDSAVYLCASSFSSLAGGVYEQYFGPGTRLTVT.

Remarks on this clonotype: This clone may be a read error of a much larger clone one base away. The genes are TRBV7-6 and TRBJ1-6; D ambiguous. CDR1 is SGHVS, CDR2 FNYEAQ, per germline. The germline V and J ends were trimmed by 3 bases and 9 bases, with 9 bases remaining between them. The CDR3 covers 13 residues. The CDR3 region is CASSLGGSSPLHF. CDR3 sequence (DNA): TGTGCCAGCAGCTTGGGAGGGAGTTCACCCCTCCACTTT.

This clonotype was counted only a few times. Since a much larger clone is just one base distant, this may be a read error. The gene calls are TRBV27 and TRBJ2-5; 7 nucleotides match TRBD2. Germline CDR1 reads MNHEY; CDR2 reads SMNVEV (reference sequence). The CDR3 is made up of 13 amino acids. Here the CDR3 reads CASSGTMQEAQYF. The CDR3 DNA sequence: TGTGCCAGCAGCGGGACTATGCAAGAGGCCCAGTACTTC.

The chain combines TRBV7-2 with TRBJ2-5; 8 bases fit TRBD2. CDR3 size: 17 residues. Trimming took 6 bases from V and 2 from J; bases not matched to a gene: 14. Germline CDR1 is SGHTA and CDR2 is FQGNSA. This chain's CDR3 is CASSSLTSAPSQETQYF. The CDR3 nucleotides are TGTGCCAGCAGTTCGTTGACTAGCGCCCCATCACAAGAGACCCAGTACTTC. Full variable domain (rest looked up from reference TRBV7-2 and TRBJ2-5): GAGVSQSPSNKVTEKGKDVELRCDPISGHTALYWYRQSLGQGLEFLIYFQGNSAPDKSGLPSDRFSAERTGGSVSTLTIQRTQQEDSAVYLCASSSLTSAPSQETQYFGPGTRLLVL.

There are many counts of this clonotype. This sequence joins TRBV4-1 and TRBJ1-1; D remains ambiguous. This CDR3 contains 13 residues. CDR1 MGHRA and CDR2 YSYEKL come from the germline V gene. Trimming cost V 4 bases and J 5 bases, with 11 bases left between them. The CDR3 DNA is TGCGCCAGCAGCCCGAGACCGGTAACTGAAGCTTTCTTT. This encodes CASSPRPVTEAFF.

In its sample, this clonotype was seen a few times. The gene calls are TRBV20-1 and TRBJ2-1; 12 bases match TRBD2. The CDR3 runs 16 residues. The germline V gene has CDR1 DFQATT and CDR2 SNEGSKA (reference sequence). The trim removed 6 bases at V and 7 bases at J, leaving 13 bases unmatched. The CDR3 sequence: CSALPLAGGPGNEQFF. DNA of the CDR3: TGCAGTGCCCTACCCCTAGCGGGAGGGCCAGGAAATGAGCAGTTCTTC.

This clonotype was seen at least ten times. The rearrangement links TRBV30 to TRBJ2-1, with TRBD1 matching 9 bases. This CDR3 has 14 residues. V was pared by 4 bases and J by 7 bases, with 8 bases of the junction left unmatched. The germline V gene encodes CDR1 GTSNPN and CDR2 SVGIG (reference sequence). The DNA of the CDR3 is TGTGCCTGGAATCCGGGACAGGGTTTTAATGAGCAGTTCTTC. Translation: CAWNPGQGFNEQFF.

This clonotype has a count of ten or more. V gene TRBV27 combines with J gene TRBJ2-2; D is perhaps TRBD1 or TRBD2 (5 bases each). The CDR3 runs to 15 residues. The V gene lost 5 bases and the J gene lost 4 bases, with 14 bases spanning the gap. Germline assignment: CDR1 MNHEY and CDR2 SMNVEV (reference sequence). CDR3 loop: CASSRDPSGTGELFF. As DNA, the CDR3 is TGTGCCAGCAGTCGGGACCCCTCGGGCACCGGGGAGCTGTTTTTT.

This clonotype has at least ten counts. The rearrangement uses TRBV3-1 and TRBJ1-4, with D perhaps matching TRBD1 (5 bases). The germline CDR1 and CDR2 sequences are LGHDT and YNNKEL (reference sequence). This CDR3 region has 15 residues. The ends were cut back, 4 bases at V and 5 bases at J, with 14 bases in the middle. DNA of the CDR3: TGTGCCAGCAGCCGGCAGGAACAGGAAAATGAAAAACTGTTTTTT. This translates into CASSRQEQENEKLFF.

This clonotype was seen just once. This rearrangement joins TRBV2 to TRBJ1-1; possible D gene TRBD1, 6 bases. Germline V gives CDR1 SNHLY, CDR2 FYNNEI. The V gene lost 8 bases and the J gene lost 1 base, with 11 bases spanning the gap. This CDR3 has 13 residues. CDR3 in amino acids: CASYGQQNTEAFF. The DNA of the CDR3 is TGTGCCAGCTATGGACAGCAGAACACTGAAGCTTTCTTT.

This chain joins TRBV18 and TRBJ2-2, with D uncertain. This CDR3 contains 16 residues. Germline V CDR1 and CDR2: KGHSH, LQKENI. Between the trimmed V and J ends, which lost 2 bases and 1 base, there was a span of 11 bases. CDR3 amino acids: CASSPRLGENTGELFF. The DNA for the CDR3 is TGTGCCAGCTCACCAAGACTTGGGGAGAACACCGGGGAGCTGTTTTTT.

The rearrangement joins TRBV13 to TRBJ2-3; TRBD2 is a possible D gene (5 bases). The ends were cut back, 4 bases at V and 3 bases at J, with 17 bases in the middle. This CDR3 comprises 16 residues. CDR1 is PRHDT, CDR2 FYEKMQ, per germline (reference sequence). The CDR3 DNA reads as TGTGCCAGCAGCTCATTGGTGGGCGGGCAGACAGATACGCAGTATTTT. This translates into CASSSLVGGQTDTQYF.

The chain links TRBV19 to TRBJ2-1; no clear D. Germline V gene data show CDR1 as LNHDA and CDR2 as SQIVND (reference sequence). The CDR3 is 13 residues long. The germline V and J ends were trimmed by 10 bases and 2 bases, with 12 bases remaining between them. DNA for the CDR3: TGTGCCACTCAAGACTCTCCCTACAATGAGCAGTTCTTC. It encodes CATQDSPYNEQFF.

Ten or more counts support this clonotype. The chain uses TRBV12-3 or TRBV12-4 and TRBJ1-5; D is perhaps TRBD1 (6 bases). This CDR3 comprises 14 residues. Trimming stripped 6 bases from V and 3 bases from J, with 12 bases between. CDR3 amino acids: CASRPGQLNQPQHF. The CDR3, as DNA: TGTGCCAGCAGACCCGGACAGCTCAATCAGCCCCAGCATTTT.

The gene calls are TRBV5-5 and TRBJ2-5; no definite D call. Trimming took 6 bases from V and 0 from J, leaving 15 bases between them. This CDR3 region has 15 residues. Germline loops: CDR1 SGHKS, CDR2 YYEKEE (reference sequence). CDR3 nucleotide sequence: TGTGCCAGCATTAGCAAGCCCAGAGACCAAGAGACCCAGTACTTC. This sequence encodes CASISKPRDQETQYF.

This clonotype was observed a handful of times. The chain links TRBV9 to TRBJ1-4; D is uncertain. V was clipped by 3 bases and J by 7 bases, with 13 bases between them. This CDR3 region has 14 residues. CDR1 and CDR2 (germline): SGDLS, YYNGEE. The DNA for the CDR3 is TGTGCCAGCAGCGATGGAAACCCTAGTGAAAAACTGTTTTTT. Encoded protein: CASSDGNPSEKLFF.

This clonotype was counted many times. The rearrangement joins TRBV28 to TRBJ2-7; TRBD1 agrees at 8 bases. CDR1 and CDR2 (germline): MDHEN, SYDVKM. This CDR3 region has 17 residues. Unmatched junction bases numbered 13, after V lost 6 bases and J lost 0 bases. DNA for the CDR3: TGTGCCAGCAGCAGACAGATACGGGACAGGTTCTCCTACGAGCAGTACTTC. This encodes CASSRQIRDRFSYEQYF.

This clonotype was seen many times. V and J are TRBV20-1 and TRBJ2-3, with 13 bases identical to TRBD2. With 4 bases clipped from V and 8 bases from J, the junction kept 9 bases outside the gene matches. This CDR3 has 15 residues. CDR1 DFQATT and CDR2 SNEGSKA come from the germline V gene (reference sequence). Here the CDR3 reads CSATGLAGVSRTQYF. In DNA, the CDR3 is TGCAGTGCTACTGGACTAGCGGGAGTCTCCCGTACGCAGTATTTT.

This clonotype was detected a few times. The J gene is TRBJ2-1, the V gene TRBV2, with TRBD2 identical over 10 bases. V trimming: 8 bases; J trimming: 9 bases; junction bases outside the gene matches: 13. The CDR3 covers 15 residues. CDR1 and CDR2 (germline): SNHLY, FYNNEI. Here the CDR3 DNA reads TGTGCCAGCTCCGAGGGTCTAGCGGGAGCTGGTGAGCAGTTCTTC. Translated: CASSEGLAGAGEQFF.